The 3 T cell receptor beta chains reported below all come from one sample, sequenced in a study of vaccination effects on CD4 cells after COVID-19. Culture lasted 10 days before CD4+ T cell isolation. The antigens these receptors bind are not known. Method: immunoSEQ multiplex PCR; TCRdb's copy keeps in-frame clones and lacks some. The data show tens of thousands of clones, 65% to 75% seen once. The sequenced sample was CD4+ T cells from PBMCs cultured without peptide, obtained before COVID-19 vaccination. Receptor source: a human donor who had a prior SARS-CoV-2 infection.

The chain recombines TRBV27 with TRBJ2-1, with 12 bases fitting TRBD2. V gave up 6 bases and J gave up 4 bases; unmatched junction bases: 4. The CDR3 sequence is 15 residues long. Germline-derived CDR1 and CDR2 are MNHEY and SMNVEV (reference sequence). CDR3 sequence reads: CASSLAGGRYNEQFF. In DNA, the CDR3 is TGTGCCAGCAGCCTAGCGGGAGGGAGGTACAATGAGCAGTTCTTC.

The gene calls are TRBV20-1 and TRBJ2-2, with TRBD2 matching 10 bases. Germline V gene data show CDR1 as DFQATT and CDR2 as SNEGSKA (reference sequence). The CDR3 extends over 15 amino acids. V gave up 3 bases and J gave up 1 base; unmatched junction bases: 2. The CDR3 DNA reads as TGCAGTGCTAGTCTAGCGGGGGAGAACACCGGGGAGCTGTTTTTT. As protein: CSASLAGENTGELFF.

This clone has a handful of counts. The J gene is TRBJ1-2, the V gene TRBV10-3; the match to TRBD1 covers 9 bases. Germline CDR1 is ENHRY and CDR2 is SYGVKD. V lost 5 bases, J lost 6 bases, and 7 bases stayed unmatched. This CDR3 is built from 14 residues. The CDR3 protein is CAISRSTGGHGYTF. The CDR3 region has the DNA TGTGCCATCAGTCGGTCGACAGGGGGACATGGCTACACCTTC.